These 22 T cell receptor beta chains were all obtained from the same sample, sequenced in a study of regulatory T cells in long-lasting Graves disease. Combining iRepertoire HTBI primers with Arm-PCR of CDR3 regions, the authors built TCR beta libraries. Each CDR3 protein gets one entry after TCRdb re-called the multiplex PCR reads with MiXCR. Of 350,000 to 400,000 distinct CDR3 sequences listed, around 15% are singletons. As for time point: newly diagnosed GD, antithyroid drugs for less than 3 months. Preparation of the TCR library used RNA extracted from PBMCs. This sample was shared with a second study, whose subject was T cells in Graves' hyperthyroidism and ophthalmopathy.

Sequencing used peripheral blood mononuclear cells (PBMCs), obtained at new diagnosis, from a patient treated with antithyroid drugs. These receptors originate from a woman aged 18-35 years with Graves disease.

This clonotype was counted at least ten times. This chain joins TRBV5-1 and TRBJ2-1, with 13 bases that match TRBD2. CDR1 and CDR2 from the germline V gene are SGHRS and YFSETQ. Losses at the gene ends were 6 bases for V and 6 bases for J; bases not matched to a gene: 9. This CDR3 spans 16 amino acids. The CDR3 coding sequence is TGCGCCAGCACAACATCGGGACTAGCGGGATTCAATGAGCAGTTCTTC. It yields the protein CASTTSGLAGFNEQFF. The variable domain in full, completed from reference TRBV5-1 and TRBJ2-1, reads KAGVTQTPRYLIKTRGQQVTLSCSPISGHRSVSWYQQTPGQGLQFLFEYFSETQRNKGNFPGRFSGRQFSNSRSEMNVSTLELGDSALYLCASTTSGLAGFNEQFFGPGTRLTVL.

This clonotype was seen only a few times. This chain joins TRBV27 and TRBJ2-2; D remains unclear. V lost 2 bases, J lost 7 bases, and 5 bases lay in between. The CDR3 is made up of 12 amino acids. Germline V CDR1 and CDR2: MNHEY, SMNVEV (reference sequence). CDR3 loop: CASSLIGGELFF. CDR3 DNA sequence: TGTGCCAGCAGTTTAATCGGCGGGGAGCTGTTTTTT.

This clonotype appeared many times. This sequence joins TRBV20-1 and TRBJ2-7; D remains ambiguous. The ends were cut back, 3 bases at V and 4 bases at J, with 13 bases in the middle. CDR3 size: 13 residues. Germline CDR1 reads DFQATT; CDR2 reads SNEGSKA (reference sequence). CDR3 nucleotide sequence: TGCAGTGCTAGTAATAGGGATTTGTACGAGCAGTACTTC. Translation gives CSASNRDLYEQYF.

The table lists this clonotype with many counts. The chain employs TRBV27 and TRBJ2-3, with 12 bases fitting TRBD2. Germline trimming cut 0 bases from V and 4 bases from J; bases unmatched to any gene: 11. This CDR3 comprises 19 residues. Germline loops: CDR1 MNHEY, CDR2 SMNVEV (reference sequence). The CDR3 here is CASSLSAATSGSPADTQYF. In DNA form, the CDR3 reads TGTGCCAGCAGTTTATCGGCGGCGACTAGCGGGAGCCCCGCAGATACGCAGTATTTT.

This clonotype was detected only a few times. This rearrangement joins TRBV15 to TRBJ2-7, with 10 positions matching TRBD2. The CDR3 spans 15 residues. J was trimmed by 7 bases and V by 1 base; bases with no gene match: 7. Looked up from germline, CDR1 is LNHNV and CDR2 is YYDKDF (reference sequence). The chain's CDR3 is CATSRGIAGGREQYF. The CDR3 nucleotides read TGTGCCACCAGCAGAGGAATAGCGGGAGGTCGAGAGCAGTACTTC.

This clonotype was seen ten or more times. V and J are TRBV6-5 and TRBJ2-5; possibly TRBD2 for D (6 bases). The CDR3 runs 15 residues. The V end lost 2 bases, the J end lost 4 bases, and 14 bases lay between the germline ends. The germline V gene encodes CDR1 MNHEY and CDR2 SVGAGI. This chain's CDR3 is CASSYGLAHAETQYF. CDR3 DNA: TGTGCCAGCAGTTACGGGCTAGCGCACGCAGAGACCCAGTACTTC.

This clonotype was seen ten or more times. The V gene is TRBV19, the J gene TRBJ2-1, with 7 positions matching TRBD2. V shed 5 bases, J shed 0 bases, and the junction held 10 bases outside the gene matches. This CDR3 is built from 17 residues. The germline gives CDR1 LNHDA, CDR2 SQIVND (reference sequence). The CDR3 coding sequence is TGTGCCAGTAGTCAGCGGGAACTTCTAAGCTCCTACAATGAGCAGTTCTTC. Translated, it gives CASSQRELLSSYNEQFF. Together with reference TRBV19 and TRBJ2-1, the CDR3 gives the full variable domain: DGGITQSPKYLFRKEGQNVTLSCEQNLNHDAMYWYRQDPGQGLRLIYYSQIVNDFQKGDIAEGYSVSREKKESFPLTVTSAQKNPTAFYLCASSQRELLSSYNEQFFGPGTRLTVL.

This clonotype was seen repeatedly, ten times or more. The chain recombines TRBV6-1 with TRBJ1-1; D unresolved. The CDR3 is made up of 16 amino acids. Trimming left V 5 bases short and J 0 bases short, with 16 bases between. Germline V gene lookup returns CDR1 MNHNS and CDR2 SASEGT. The CDR3, as DNA: TGTGCCAGCAGTCCCGCGGTGGTGGGCATGAACACTGAAGCTTTCTTT. It is translated as CASSPAVVGMNTEAFF.

V is TRBV9 and J is TRBJ1-1; 7 bases match TRBD1. CDR3 length: 12 amino acids. The J segment lost 9 bases and the V segment lost 4 bases, leaving 6 bases of the junction unmatched. Germline CDR1 reads SGDLS; CDR2 reads YYNGEE. The CDR3 DNA is TGTGCCAGCAGCCCACAGGGGCAGCAAGCTTTCTTT. This encodes CASSPQGQQAFF.

Comments on this clonotype: Germline is not matched at one junction end, which may reflect a read error. This rearrangement joins TRBV7-9 to TRBJ2-3, with D possibly matching TRBD2 (5 bases). Germline CDR1 and CDR2: SEHNR and FQNEAQ (reference sequence). The CDR3 covers 14 residues. The DNA of the CDR3 is TGTGCCTGCAGCCCGGGGAGAAACACAGATACGCAGTATTTT. It specifies CACSPGRNTDTQYF.

A note on this clonotype: A far larger clone is just one base off, so this is likely a read error. The rearrangement joins TRBV7-3 to TRBJ2-3, with D maybe TRBD2 (7 bases). CDR3 length: 16 residues. Trimming took 2 bases from V and 0 from J, leaving 12 bases between them. Per the germline V gene, CDR1 is SGHTA and CDR2 is FQGTGA. The CDR3 DNA sequence: TGTGCCAGCAGCTTAGAGGGGGGGGGTAGCACAGATACGCAGTATTTT. This encodes CASSLEGGGSTDTQYF.

The V call is TRBV29-1, the J call TRBJ1-2, with no clear D. CDR3 length: 14 amino acids. Per germline, CDR1 SQVTM and CDR2 ANQGSEA. V lost 2 bases to trimming and J lost 8 bases, with 18 bases between them. The CDR3 sequence: CSVEPNLGVKGYTF. CDR3 bases: TGCAGCGTTGAACCGAACCTCGGGGTAAAGGGCTACACCTTC.

This clonotype was detected ten times or more. V is TRBV5-6 and J is TRBJ2-7; D remains unclear. V dropped 0 bases and J dropped 3 bases, with 10 bases sitting between them. Germline V gene data show CDR1 as SGHDT and CDR2 as YYEEEE. CDR3 length equals 14 residues. Here the CDR3 reads CASSLGQSFYEQYF. Written as DNA, the CDR3 is TGTGCCAGCAGCTTGGGTCAGTCCTTCTACGAGCAGTACTTC.

This clonotype has ten or more counts. The chain is built from TRBV12-3 or TRBV12-4 and TRBJ1-5; a possible D gene is TRBD1 (6 bases). CDR3 size: 15 residues. V lost 3 bases and J lost 0, with 9 bases in between. The CDR3 sequence is CASSFRGSSNQPQHF. CDR3 DNA: TGTGCCAGCAGTTTTAGGGGGAGTAGCAATCAGCCCCAGCATTTT.

This clonotype has more than one count but fewer than ten. The chain uses TRBV6-4 and TRBJ2-3; D perhaps matches TRBD2 (6 bases). The CDR3 has 16 residues. Trimming cost V 4 bases and J 1 base, with 15 bases left between them. Germline lookup yields CDR1 MRHNA and CDR2 SNTAGT. The CDR3 protein is CASSAMEGSGTDTQYF. In DNA, the CDR3 is TGTGCCAGCAGTGCGATGGAGGGTTCGGGCACAGATACGCAGTATTTT.

This clonotype was counted between two and nine times. The CDR3, as DNA: TGCAGCGTTGTGCTGGCGAGACCAGGTATCCGTAAATACAATGAGCAGTTCTTC. This gives the protein CSVVLARPGIRKYNEQFF. The V and J genes are TRBV29-1 and TRBJ2-1; no definite D call. Trimming left V 4 bases short and J 4 bases short, with 26 bases between. The V gene's germline CDR1 is SQVTM and CDR2 ANQGSEA. The length of the CDR3 is 18 residues.

This clonotype was counted between two and nine times. The J gene is TRBJ1-1, the V gene TRBV25-1; D perhaps matches TRBD1 (6 bases). Germline-derived CDR1 and CDR2 are MGHDK and SYGVNS. V was trimmed by 7 bases and J by 5 bases, leaving 14 bases between them. This CDR3 comprises 13 residues. Written as DNA, the CDR3 is TGTGCCAGCACAGCACAGGGTCGGACTGAAGCTTTCTTT. Protein: CASTAQGRTEAFF.

Written as DNA, the CDR3 is TGCAGTGCTAGAAGAGGGGGCCTCGAAGCTTTCTTT. This codes for CSARRGGLEAFF. The rearrangement links TRBV20-1 to TRBJ1-1, with 7 bases aligning to TRBD1. This CDR3 has 12 residues. J was trimmed by 8 bases and V by 2 bases; bases with no gene match: 5. Germline V CDR1 and CDR2: DFQATT, SNEGSKA (reference sequence).

With regard to this clonotype: Its ends do not fully match the called genes, so a read error is possible. The chain joins TRBV7-7 to TRBJ2-2, with 8 bases that match TRBD2. CDR1 is SSHAT and CDR2 is FNYEAQ in the germline V gene (reference sequence). This CDR3 comprises 15 residues. The CDR3 bases are TGTGCTAGCAGCGGGGGACTTTCGAACACCGGGGAGCTGTTTTTT. Amino acid sequence: CASSGGLSNTGELFF.

In this sample, this clonotype turned up many times. V and J are TRBV18 and TRBJ2-7; 9 bases align to TRBD1. The length of the CDR3 is 13 residues. Germline CDR1 and CDR2: KGHSH and LQKENI. J gave up 7 bases and V 4 bases, and 5 bases lay outside the gene matches. The DNA for the CDR3 is TGTGCCAGCTCACGAGGACAGGGGCGGGAGCAGTACTTC. This gives the protein CASSRGQGREQYF. The full variable domain, in which reference TRBV18 and TRBJ2-7 provide the parts outside the CDR3, is NAGVMQNPRHLVRRRGQEARLRCSPMKGHSHVYWYRQLPEEGLKFMVYLQKENIIDESGMPKERFSAEFPKEGPSILRIQQVVRGDSAAYFCASSRGQGREQYFGPGTRLTVT.

This clonotype was detected ten times or more. The chain recombines TRBV20-1 with TRBJ2-5; D uncertain. There are 16 residues in the CDR3. Per germline, CDR1 DFQATT and CDR2 SNEGSKA (reference sequence). V lost 0 bases and J 3 bases, leaving 17 bases between the germline ends. The CDR3 nucleotides are TGCAGTGCTAGAGATGGGGTGGCCGACCCGAAAGAGACCCAGTACTTC. As protein: CSARDGVADPKETQYF.

This clonotype has ten or more counts. This chain's CDR3 is CASSLKREVYNEQFF. The CDR3 DNA reads as TGTGCCAGCAGTCTAAAGCGGGAGGTCTACAATGAGCAGTTCTTC. This chain connects TRBV28 to TRBJ2-1, with TRBD2 identical over 9 bases. V shed 5 bases and J 3 bases; nucleotides not matched to a gene: 5. The CDR3 covers 15 residues. In germline, CDR1 is MDHEN, CDR2 SYDVKM.